Listed below are T cell receptor beta chains from one sample, sequenced in a study of Graves' ophthalmopathy and Graves' hyperthyroidism. TCRdb re-called the multiplex PCR reads through MiXCR, storing one row per CDR3 protein. The repertoire has approximately 500,000 distinct CDR3 sequences, approximately 15% of them found once; the top ten carry about 10%. The specimen was blood. These receptors all come from a woman younger than 45 with Graves' ophthalmopathy. Both conserved end residues are part of each CDR3. D genes are given only for firm matches.

CDR3 length: 16; V gene: TRBV6-2/TRBV6-3; J gene: TRBJ2-7; D gene: .; CDR3 protein: CASSPLYTAISYEQYF
CDR3 length: 14; V gene: TRBV7-2; J gene: TRBJ1-2; D gene: .; CDR3 protein: CASSETKGLSGYTF
CDR3 length: 16; V gene: TRBV5-1; J gene: TRBJ1-2; D gene: TRBD1; CDR3 protein: CASSLPRDTGDYGYTF
CDR3 length: 13; V gene: TRBV6-1; J gene: TRBJ2-7; D gene: TRBD1; CDR3 protein: CASGRDRGYEQYF
CDR3 length: 14; V gene: TRBV29-1; J gene: TRBJ1-1; D gene: .; CDR3 protein: CSVAGVPRNTEAFF
CDR3 length: 15; V gene: TRBV19; J gene: TRBJ2-2; D gene: .; CDR3 protein: CASRPMRANTGELFF
CDR3 length: 13; V gene: TRBV28; J gene: TRBJ2-7; D gene: .; CDR3 protein: CASVDYLSYEQYF
CDR3 length: 16; V gene: TRBV24-1; J gene: TRBJ1-2; D gene: TRBD1; CDR3 protein: CATSDSIDGTVYGYTF
CDR3 length: 15; V gene: TRBV5-1; J gene: TRBJ2-7; D gene: .; CDR3 protein: CASSRESHAIYEQYF
CDR3 length: 16; V gene: TRBV11-1; J gene: TRBJ1-1; D gene: .; CDR3 protein: CASSLGGGISNTEAFF
CDR3 length: 13; V gene: TRBV28; J gene: TRBJ2-7; D gene: TRBD1; CDR3 protein: CASLPGGSYEQYF
CDR3 length: 13; V gene: TRBV7-8; J gene: TRBJ1-1; D gene: .; CDR3 protein: CASSLARYTEAFF
CDR3 length: 14; V gene: TRBV5-1; J gene: TRBJ2-7; D gene: .; CDR3 protein: CASSWEQGFYEQYF
CDR3 length: 14; V gene: TRBV6-5; J gene: TRBJ1-5; D gene: TRBD1; CDR3 protein: CASSYRTGDQPQHF
CDR3 length: 13; V gene: TRBV6-5; J gene: TRBJ1-2; D gene: .; CDR3 protein: CASSYYALGGYTF
CDR3 length: 15; V gene: TRBV11-2; J gene: TRBJ2-7; D gene: .; CDR3 protein: CASSLPLGLYYEQYF
CDR3 length: 15; V gene: TRBV4-1; J gene: TRBJ2-2; D gene: TRBD2; CDR3 protein: CASSRFSGRAGELFF
CDR3 length: 12; V gene: TRBV6-1; J gene: TRBJ1-1; D gene: .; CDR3 protein: CASLDGYTEAFF
CDR3 length: 13; V gene: TRBV20-1; J gene: TRBJ2-7; D gene: .; CDR3 protein: CSARGGFSYEQYF
CDR3 length: 12; V gene: TRBV6-5; J gene: TRBJ1-1; D gene: TRBD1; CDR3 protein: CASSYGQGIAFF
CDR3 length: 15; V gene: TRBV7-2; J gene: TRBJ2-7; D gene: .; CDR3 protein: CASSFESGLAYEQYF
CDR3 length: 15; V gene: TRBV2; J gene: TRBJ2-2; D gene: .; CDR3 protein: CASKGQRSYTGELFF
CDR3 length: 14; V gene: TRBV20-1; J gene: TRBJ2-7; D gene: TRBD1; CDR3 protein: CSAAPGTGGGEQYF
CDR3 length: 14; V gene: TRBV5-1; J gene: TRBJ2-7; D gene: TRBD1; CDR3 protein: CASNAAGGGYEQYF
CDR3 length: 21; V gene: TRBV25-1; J gene: TRBJ1-2; D gene: .; CDR3 protein: CASSPVSPPHRIDRANYGYTF
CDR3 length: 14; V gene: TRBV13; J gene: TRBJ2-2; D gene: .; CDR3 protein: CASSSQTEGGELFF
CDR3 length: 14; V gene: TRBV13; J gene: TRBJ1-2; D gene: TRBD1; CDR3 protein: CASSPRDRTGGYTF
CDR3 length: 15; V gene: TRBV3-1; J gene: TRBJ1-1; D gene: .; CDR3 protein: CASSLPGTGNTEAFF
CDR3 length: 17; V gene: TRBV6-4; J gene: TRBJ1-1; D gene: TRBD1; CDR3 protein: CASRTLFGDSPNTEAFF
CDR3 length: 15; V gene: TRBV3-1; J gene: TRBJ2-7; D gene: TRBD1; CDR3 protein: CASSQILDRTYEQYF
CDR3 length: 11; V gene: TRBV30; J gene: TRBJ1-2; D gene: .; CDR3 protein: CAWSANRGYTF
CDR3 length: 14; V gene: TRBV6-1; J gene: TRBJ1-1; D gene: .; CDR3 protein: CASSEVRTYTEAFF
CDR3 length: 15; V gene: TRBV30; J gene: TRBJ2-7; D gene: .; CDR3 protein: CAWSPLGRGQYEQYF
CDR3 length: 14; V gene: TRBV3-1; J gene: TRBJ2-7; D gene: TRBD1; CDR3 protein: CASSQQQGYYEQYF
CDR3 length: 13; V gene: TRBV24-1; J gene: TRBJ2-7; D gene: .; CDR3 protein: CATSSWASYEQYF
CDR3 length: 13; V gene: TRBV29-1; J gene: TRBJ2-7; D gene: .; CDR3 protein: CSVESPLSREQYF